Given below is one TCR beta chain in context. The antigen is undetermined. This sample is drawn from a study of cytomegalovirus exposure and HLA in healthy donors. Overall study results and limits: CMV serostatus was the only immune exposure information that was available. Analysis was carried out at a later point, and it linked a missense DCLRE1C variant to TCR beta V- and J-gene trimming.

V was clipped by 4 bases and J by 2 bases, with 19 bases between them. Germline V CDR1 and CDR2: SGHDT, YYEEEE. The CDR3 covers 16 residues. Both 60 Vbeta primers and 13 Jbeta primers went into the PCR. Some clones are missing from TCRdb's copy, which holds only in-frame ones; the method was immunoSEQ multiplex PCR. Among more than 80,000 clones listed, approximately 71% were seen once. This chain links TRBV5-6 with TRBJ2-7, with TRBD2 as a possible D gene (6 bases). This receptor was taken from a man aged 50 to 59 in good health and CMV-seronegative. Sequenced sample: PBMCs. This CDR3 is CASSTEPLANTYEQYV. In DNA form, the CDR3 reads TGTGCCAGCAGCACGGAACCCCTAGCGAATACCTACGAGCAGTACGTC.